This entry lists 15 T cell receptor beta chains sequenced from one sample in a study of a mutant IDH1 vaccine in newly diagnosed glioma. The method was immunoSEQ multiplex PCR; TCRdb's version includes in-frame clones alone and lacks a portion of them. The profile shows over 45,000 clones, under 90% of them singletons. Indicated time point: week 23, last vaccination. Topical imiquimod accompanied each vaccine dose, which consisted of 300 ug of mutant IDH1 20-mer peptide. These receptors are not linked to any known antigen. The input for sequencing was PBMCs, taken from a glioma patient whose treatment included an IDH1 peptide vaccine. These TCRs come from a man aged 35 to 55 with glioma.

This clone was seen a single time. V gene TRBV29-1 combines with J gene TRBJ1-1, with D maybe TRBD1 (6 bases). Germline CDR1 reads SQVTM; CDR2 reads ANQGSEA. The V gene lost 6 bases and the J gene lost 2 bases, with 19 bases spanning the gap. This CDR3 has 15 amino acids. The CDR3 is CSVDRRGGRNTEAFF. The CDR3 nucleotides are TGCAGCGTAGATCGGAGGGGGGGGAGAAACACTGAAGCTTTCTTT.

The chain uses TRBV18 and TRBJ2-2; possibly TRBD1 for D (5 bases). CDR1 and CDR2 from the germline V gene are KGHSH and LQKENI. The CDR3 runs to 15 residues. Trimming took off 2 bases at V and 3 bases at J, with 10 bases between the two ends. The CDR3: CASSPADRHTGELFF. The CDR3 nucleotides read TGTGCCAGCTCACCAGCCGACAGACACACCGGGGAGCTGTTTTTT.

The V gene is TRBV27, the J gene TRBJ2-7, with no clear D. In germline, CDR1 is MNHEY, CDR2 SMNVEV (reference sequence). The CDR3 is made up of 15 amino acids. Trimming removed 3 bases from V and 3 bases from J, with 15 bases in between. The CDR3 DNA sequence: TGTGCCAGCAGTTTCTCGATACTCGCCGGCTACGAGCAGTACTTC. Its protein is CASSFSILAGYEQYF.

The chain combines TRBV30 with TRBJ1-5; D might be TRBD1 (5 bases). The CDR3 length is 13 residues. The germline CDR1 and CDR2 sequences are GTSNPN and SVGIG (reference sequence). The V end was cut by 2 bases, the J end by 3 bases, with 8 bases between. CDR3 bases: TGTGCCTGGAGTATGGGGGTCAATCAGCCCCAGCATTTT. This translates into CAWSMGVNQPQHF. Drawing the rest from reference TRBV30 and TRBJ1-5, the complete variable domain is SQTIHQWPATLVQPVGSPLSLECTVEGTSNPNLYWYRQAAGRGLQLLFYSVGIGQISSEVPQNLSASRPQDRQFILSSKKLLLSDSGFYLCAWSMGVNQPQHFGDGTRLSIL.

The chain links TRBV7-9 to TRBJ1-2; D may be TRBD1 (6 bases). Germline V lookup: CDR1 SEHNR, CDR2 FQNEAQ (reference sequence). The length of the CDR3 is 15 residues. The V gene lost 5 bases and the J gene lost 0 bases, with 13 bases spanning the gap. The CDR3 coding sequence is TGTGCCAGCAGCCCGAGGACAGACTCTAACTATGGCTACACCTTC. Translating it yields CASSPRTDSNYGYTF.

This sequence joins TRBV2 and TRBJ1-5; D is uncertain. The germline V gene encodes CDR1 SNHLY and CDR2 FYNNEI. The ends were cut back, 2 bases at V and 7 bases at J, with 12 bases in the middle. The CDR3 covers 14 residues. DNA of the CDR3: TGTGCCAGCAGTGAAAGCCCCAGGCGGCAGCCCCAGCATTTT. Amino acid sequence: CASSESPRRQPQHF.

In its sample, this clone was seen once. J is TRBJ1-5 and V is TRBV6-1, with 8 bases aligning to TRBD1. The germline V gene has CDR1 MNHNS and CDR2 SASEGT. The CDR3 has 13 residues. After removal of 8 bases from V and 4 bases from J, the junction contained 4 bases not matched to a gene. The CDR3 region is CASWGQANQPQHF. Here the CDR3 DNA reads TGTGCCAGCTGGGGACAGGCTAATCAGCCCCAGCATTTT.

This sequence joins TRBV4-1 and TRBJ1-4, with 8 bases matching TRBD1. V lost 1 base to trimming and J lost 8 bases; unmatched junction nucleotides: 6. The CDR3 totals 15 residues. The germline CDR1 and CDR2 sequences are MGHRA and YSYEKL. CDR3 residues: CASSQVDRGGEKLFF. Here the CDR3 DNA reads TGCGCCAGCAGCCAAGTAGACAGGGGTGGGGAAAAACTGTTTTTT.

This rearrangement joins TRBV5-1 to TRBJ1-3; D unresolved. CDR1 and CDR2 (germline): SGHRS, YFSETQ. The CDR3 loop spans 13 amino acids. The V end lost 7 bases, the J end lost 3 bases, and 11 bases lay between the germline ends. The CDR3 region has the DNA TGCGCCAGCTCCCGGGATATTGGAAACACCATATATTTT. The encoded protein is CASSRDIGNTIYF. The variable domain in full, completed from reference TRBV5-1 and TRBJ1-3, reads KAGVTQTPRYLIKTRGQQVTLSCSPISGHRSVSWYQQTPGQGLQFLFEYFSETQRNKGNFPGRFSGRQFSNSRSEMNVSTLELGDSALYLCASSRDIGNTIYFGEGSWLTVV.

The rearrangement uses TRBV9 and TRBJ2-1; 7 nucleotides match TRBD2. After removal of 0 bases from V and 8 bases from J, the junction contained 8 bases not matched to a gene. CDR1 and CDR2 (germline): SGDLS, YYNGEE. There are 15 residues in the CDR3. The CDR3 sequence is CASSVEERGNHEQFF. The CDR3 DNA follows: TGTGCCAGCAGCGTAGAGGAGCGGGGTAACCATGAGCAGTTCTTC.

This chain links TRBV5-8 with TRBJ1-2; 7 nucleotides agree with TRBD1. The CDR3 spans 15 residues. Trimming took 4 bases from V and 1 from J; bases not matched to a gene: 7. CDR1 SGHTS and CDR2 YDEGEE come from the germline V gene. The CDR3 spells CASSTRDSLNYGYTF. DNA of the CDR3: TGTGCCAGCAGCACAAGGGACAGTCTTAACTATGGCTACACCTTC.

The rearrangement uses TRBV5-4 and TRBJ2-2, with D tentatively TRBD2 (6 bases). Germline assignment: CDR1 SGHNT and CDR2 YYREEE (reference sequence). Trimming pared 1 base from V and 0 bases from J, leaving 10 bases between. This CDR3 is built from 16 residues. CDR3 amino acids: CASSLSGESNTGELFF. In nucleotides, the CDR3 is TGTGCCAGCAGCTTGTCGGGGGAATCGAACACCGGGGAGCTGTTTTTT.

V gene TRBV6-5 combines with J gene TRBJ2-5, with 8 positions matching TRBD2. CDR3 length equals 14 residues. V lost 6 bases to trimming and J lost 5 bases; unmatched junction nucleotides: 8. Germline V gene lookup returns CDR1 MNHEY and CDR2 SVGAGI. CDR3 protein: CASRSGGAGETQYF. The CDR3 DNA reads TGTGCCAGCAGGTCGGGGGGGGCCGGGGAGACCCAGTACTTC.

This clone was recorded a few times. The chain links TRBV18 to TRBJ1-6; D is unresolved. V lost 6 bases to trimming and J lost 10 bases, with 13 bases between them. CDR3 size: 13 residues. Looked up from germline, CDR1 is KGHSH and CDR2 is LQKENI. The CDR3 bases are TGTGCCAGCTCTCCCGGGTCTGGGTCACCCCTCCACTTT. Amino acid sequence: CASSPGSGSPLHF.

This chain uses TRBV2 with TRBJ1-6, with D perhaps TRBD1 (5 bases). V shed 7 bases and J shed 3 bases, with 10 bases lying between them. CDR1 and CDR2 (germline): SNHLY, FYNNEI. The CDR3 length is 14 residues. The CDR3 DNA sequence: TGTGCCAGCAAGTCCAGGGACTATAATTCACCCCTCCACTTT. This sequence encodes CASKSRDYNSPLHF.